This T cell receptor beta chain came from a study of naive and memory T cell subsets. Two oligonucleotides, mixed equimolar, formed the beta constant-region primer covering TRBC1 and TRBC2. TCRdb re-derived calls from the UMI-ligation and nested PCR reads in MiXCR, one entry per CDR3 protein. The data show around 27,000 distinct CDR3 sequences, over 8.5% seen once. Germline assignment: CDR1 MNHEY and CDR2 SVGEGT. Between the trimmed V and J ends, which lost 5 bases and 5 bases, there was a span of 30 bases. The CDR3 consists of 20 residues. In its sample, this clonotype was seen many times. Sequenced sample: effector memory CD4+ T cells from blood. Subset: effector memory, CD45RA- CD27-. The rearrangement links TRBV6-2 or TRBV6-3 to TRBJ1-4, with a tentative D call TRBD1 (5 bases). The sequence was collected from a human donor in good health. This CDR3 is CASSPRFEAWLRGPNEKLFF. The CDR3 region has the DNA TGTGCCAGCAGTCCCCGCTTCGAGGCTTGGTTACGGGGCCCAAATGAAAAACTGTTTTTT.